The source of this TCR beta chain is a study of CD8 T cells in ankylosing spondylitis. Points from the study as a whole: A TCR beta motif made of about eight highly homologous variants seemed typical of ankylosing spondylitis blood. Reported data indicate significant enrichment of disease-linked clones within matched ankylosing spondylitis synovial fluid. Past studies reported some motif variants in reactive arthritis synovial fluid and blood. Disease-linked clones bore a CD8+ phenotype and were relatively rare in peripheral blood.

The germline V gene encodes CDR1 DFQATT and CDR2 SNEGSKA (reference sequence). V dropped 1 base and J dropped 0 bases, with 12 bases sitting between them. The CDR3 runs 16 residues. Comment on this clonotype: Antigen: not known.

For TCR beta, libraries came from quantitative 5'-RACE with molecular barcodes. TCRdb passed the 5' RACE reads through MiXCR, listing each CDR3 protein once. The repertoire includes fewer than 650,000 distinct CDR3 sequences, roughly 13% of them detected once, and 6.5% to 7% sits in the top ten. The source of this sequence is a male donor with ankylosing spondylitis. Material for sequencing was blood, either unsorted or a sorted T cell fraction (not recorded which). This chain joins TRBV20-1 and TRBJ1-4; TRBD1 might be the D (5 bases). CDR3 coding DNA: TGCAGTGCTAGAGTGCGGGGGATGGCAACTAATGAAAAACTGTTTTTT. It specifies CSARVRGMATNEKLFF.